The rows below give T cell receptor beta chains drawn from one sample of a study of T cell repertoires in cytomegalovirus infection. These receptors' targets are unknown. TCRdb recomputed calls from the reads with MiXCR, one row per CDR3 protein. The sample records roughly 170,000 distinct CDR3 sequences, roughly 22% being singletons. Sequencing was performed on CD8+ T cells from cultured PBMCs, taken from culture after CMV antigen stimulation. The origin of the receptors is a human donor in good health (CMV status not recorded). Some clones in this sample may be carry-over from other donors' samples. Both conserved end residues are part of each CDR3. The order of the fields is V gene, D gene, clone size, J gene, CDR3 DNA, CDR3 protein. The D gene is left open where the match is weak. Size is stated for part of the rows, as once, few or many counts, or as a class when the clone is expanded.

TRBV7-6	NA	NA	TRBJ2-5	TGTGCCAGCAGCTTAGCCTCCCGAACTAGAGGGTCGGGGGAGACCCAGTACTTC	CASSLASRTRGSGETQYF
TRBV6-4	NA	NA	TRBJ2-3	TGTGCCAGCAGTGACTCACTAGACACAGATACGCAGTATTTT	CASSDSLDTDTQYF
TRBV6-2/TRBV6-3	TRBD1	NA	TRBJ2-7	TGTGCCAGCGCACCGGGACAGGGGGCCGAGCAGTACTTC	CASAPGQGAEQYF
TRBV27	NA	many	TRBJ2-7	TGTGCCAGCAGTATAGTACCGGGACGAGGCTCCTACGAGCAGTACTTC	CASSIVPGRGSYEQYF
TRBV5-1	NA	NA	TRBJ1-1	TGCGCCAGCTACCCCGCGGGGGTAAGTCACACTGAAGCTTTCTTT	CASYPAGVSHTEAFF
TRBV7-6	TRBD2	NA	TRBJ2-3	TGTGCCAGCAGCTTGATTGCGGGGGTGGTAGATACGCAGTATTTT	CASSLIAGVVDTQYF
TRBV29-1	NA	NA	TRBJ1-1	TGCAGCGTTGTAAAGAACACTGAAGCTTTCTTT	CSVVKNTEAFF
TRBV7-2	TRBD2	NA	TRBJ2-3	TGTGCCAGCAGCGGGGGGGAGAATACGCAGTATTTT	CASSGGENTQYF
TRBV7-8	TRBD2	few	TRBJ2-1	TGTGCCAGCAGCCCGGGGACTAGCGGGGGGCCCACCGAGCAGTTCTTC	CASSPGTSGGPTEQFF
TRBV4-1	NA	NA	TRBJ1-4	TGCGCCAGCAGCCAAGCGGAAAGACTTAATGAAAAACTGTTTTTT	CASSQAERLNEKLFF
TRBV7-2	TRBD2	few	TRBJ2-3	TGTGCCAGCAGCGCCCTCTTAGCGGGGGGACGTGCTAGCACAGATACGCAGTATTTT	CASSALLAGGRASTDTQYF
TRBV7-2	TRBD1	few	TRBJ1-4	TGTGCCAGCAGGAACGAGGACAGGGGGAATGAAAAACTGTTTTTT	CASRNEDRGNEKLFF
TRBV6-2/TRBV6-3	TRBD1	NA	TRBJ2-7	TGTGCCAGCAGTTACTCGGGGATTAAAACAGGGGACGAGCAGTACTTC	CASSYSGIKTGDEQYF
TRBV20-1	TRBD2	NA	TRBJ2-2	TGCAGTGCTAGCTCAGGACTAGCAGAGAACACCGGGGAGCTGTTTTTT	CSASSGLAENTGELFF
TRBV7-9	TRBD2	NA	TRBJ2-1	TGTGCCAGCAGCCCAGTAGCGGGGGGGCTCCATGAGCAGTTCTTC	CASSPVAGGLHEQFF
TRBV30	TRBD1	few	TRBJ1-1	TGTGCTTTGACAGGGAATTCCATGAACACTGAAGCTTTCTTT	CALTGNSMNTEAFF
TRBV20-1	NA	NA	TRBJ1-2	TGCAGTGCTAGAGGGCCGGCGGACTATGGCTACACCTTC	CSARGPADYGYTF
TRBV4-3	NA	NA	TRBJ2-3	TGCGCCAGCAGCCAAGATCCCCTCACAGATACGCAGTATTTT	CASSQDPLTDTQYF
TRBV6-2/TRBV6-3	TRBD1	NA	TRBJ1-2	TGTGCCAGCAGTTACCCGGACAGGGGATATGGCTACACCTTC	CASSYPDRGYGYTF
TRBV7-8	NA	few	TRBJ1-3	TGTGCCAGCAGCATCAGGACGGCCACCAACTCTGGAAACACCATATATTTT	CASSIRTATNSGNTIYF
TRBV3-1	NA	NA	TRBJ1-5	TGTGCCAGCAGCCAAGACGCTTATAGCAATCAGCCCCAGCATTTT	CASSQDAYSNQPQHF
TRBV28	NA	NA	TRBJ2-7	TGTGCCAGCAGTTTATGGGGTGGCTACGAGCAGTACTTC	CASSLWGGYEQYF
TRBV5-6	NA	NA	TRBJ2-7	TGTGCCAGCAGACCTACAGGAATTAACGAGCAGTACTTC	CASRPTGINEQYF
TRBV11-2	TRBD2	few	TRBJ2-3	TGTGCCAGCAGCTGGGCTAGCGGGGGTATCTCAGATACGCAGTATTTT	CASSWASGGISDTQYF
TRBV7-2	NA	NA	TRBJ1-1	TGTGCCAGCAGCCACGGTAACACTGAAGCTTTCTTT	CASSHGNTEAFF
TRBV6-1	NA	few	TRBJ1-1	TGTGCCAGCAGAAAGGCGGCACGGAACACTGAAGCTTTCTTT	CASRKAARNTEAFF
TRBV2	NA	NA	TRBJ2-1	TGTGCCAGCAGGTACAGGGAAAGCAATGAGCAGTTCTTC	CASRYRESNEQFF
TRBV12-3/TRBV12-4	TRBD1	few	TRBJ1-5	TGTGCCAGCAGTGGGGGAACAGGGGTATCGGGGCAGCCCCAGCATTTT	CASSGGTGVSGQPQHF
TRBV14	TRBD2	few	TRBJ2-7	TGTGCCAGCAGCCAACGGCCCTGGACTAGCGGGGGGCTGAGGGCCGACGAGCAGTACTTC	CASSQRPWTSGGLRADEQYF
TRBV28	NA	few	TRBJ2-1	TGTGCCAGCAGTAAGAGACGCCGTTTCTACAATGAGCAGTTCTTC	CASSKRRRFYNEQFF
TRBV2	NA	NA	TRBJ1-2	TGTGCCAGCAGTGAAGCGCTTCAACACAATTATGGCTACACCTTC	CASSEALQHNYGYTF
TRBV11-2	TRBD1	NA	TRBJ1-2	TGTGCCAGCAGCCCGTACCGAGGGGACAGGGGGAACTATGGCTACACCTTC	CASSPYRGDRGNYGYTF
TRBV12-5	NA	few	TRBJ2-7	TGTGCTAGTGGTTTGGGGGGGCCTGCCTACGAGCAGTACTTC	CASGLGGPAYEQYF
TRBV7-8	TRBD1	few	TRBJ2-1	TGTGCCAGCAGCATTGGGACCGGGACAGGGAGTTCAAGTCCCAATGAGCAGTTCTTC	CASSIGTGTGSSSPNEQFF
TRBV7-2	TRBD2	few	TRBJ2-3	TGTGCCAGCAGCTTAATTGGTAGCGGGGGGGCAACAGATACGCAGTATTTT	CASSLIGSGGATDTQYF
TRBV7-2	TRBD1	few	TRBJ1-6	TGTGCCAGCAGCTTAGCCTTCGGACAGGACAGTTCTCTTGATAATTCACCCCTCCACTTT	CASSLAFGQDSSLDNSPLHF
TRBV10-3	NA	NA	TRBJ2-7	TGTGCCATCAGTGCAGGATTCTCCTACGAGCAGTACTTC	CAISAGFSYEQYF
TRBV4-2	TRBD1	once	TRBJ2-7	TGTGCCAGCAGCCCGGGACAGTATTCCTACGAGCAGTACTTC	CASSPGQYSYEQYF
TRBV28	NA	NA	TRBJ2-7	TGTGCCAGCAGTCAGGGAAAGGGCTACGAGCAGTACTTC	CASSQGKGYEQYF
TRBV5-6	NA	NA	TRBJ2-3	TGTGCCAGCCTGACGGAGGGAAGCACAGATACGCAGTATTTT	CASLTEGSTDTQYF
TRBV4-3	TRBD1	NA	TRBJ1-5	TGCGCCAGCAGCCAAGATTGGGGCAGGGTCACTGAGACAGGGAATCAGCCCCAGCATTTT	CASSQDWGRVTETGNQPQHF
TRBV7-2	NA	few	TRBJ1-3	TGTGCCAGCAGCCGGACAGACTCTGGAAACACCATATATTTT	CASSRTDSGNTIYF
TRBV6-5	NA	few	TRBJ2-7	TGTGCCAGCAGTGAAGGAGGGTTCCCCACCTACGAGCAGTACTTC	CASSEGGFPTYEQYF
TRBV5-8	NA	NA	TRBJ1-3	TGTGCCAGCAGCTGGGGTACCACTGGAAACACCATATATTTT	CASSWGTTGNTIYF
TRBV7-6	NA	few	TRBJ1-1	TGTGCCAGCAGCTTAGAAACCCCCCTACGGACCCAAGGAACTGAAGCTTTCTTT	CASSLETPLRTQGTEAFF
TRBV7-2	NA	NA	TRBJ2-1	TGTGCCAGCAGCTTACGTGGGAGCTCCTACAATGAGCAGTTCTTC	CASSLRGSSYNEQFF
TRBV12-3/TRBV12-4	NA	NA	TRBJ1-5	TGTGCCAGCAAATCAGAGGGAGATCAGCCCCAGCATTTT	CASKSEGDQPQHF
TRBV12-3/TRBV12-4	NA	NA	TRBJ1-5	TGTGCCAGCAGTTCGGGGGGAACCCCTAGCAATCAGCCCCAGCATTTT	CASSSGGTPSNQPQHF
TRBV7-9	NA	NA	TRBJ2-2	TGTGCCAGCAGCCCCTTAAATACCAGGAACACCGGGGAGCTGTTTTTT	CASSPLNTRNTGELFF
TRBV11-2	TRBD1	NA	TRBJ1-1	TGTGCCAGCAGCCATTCGGGACAGCAGATAACTTTCTTT	CASSHSGQQITFF
TRBV19	NA	NA	TRBJ2-1	TGTGCCAGTAGTCCGGCGCCGGGCAAGGGTCCCTCCTACAATGAGCAGTTCTTC	CASSPAPGKGPSYNEQFF
TRBV7-9	NA	few	TRBJ2-1	TGTGCCAGCACATACCAGGAGGGGAGGAATGAGCAGTTCTTC	CASTYQEGRNEQFF